This TCR beta chain was recovered during a study of technical replicates of blood from four donors. Germline V gives CDR1 MNHEY, CDR2 SMNVEV (reference sequence). Trimming cost V 6 bases and J 6 bases, with 21 bases left between them. The CDR3 runs to 16 residues. Sequenced by immunoSEQ multiplex PCR; TCRdb stores in-frame clones only, minus some. The profile covers almost 85,000 clones, with around 97% appearing a single time and more than 0.15% taken by the ten largest. This chain joins TRBV27 and TRBJ2-1, with D maybe TRBD2 (5 bases). This TCR was sampled from a human donor in good health. Sequenced input: T cells isolated from PBMCs. CDR3 coding DNA: TGTGCCAGCAGCATTTCTGGGGTCGGGGATTTCAATGAGCAGTTCTTC. Its protein product is CASSISGVGDFNEQFF.